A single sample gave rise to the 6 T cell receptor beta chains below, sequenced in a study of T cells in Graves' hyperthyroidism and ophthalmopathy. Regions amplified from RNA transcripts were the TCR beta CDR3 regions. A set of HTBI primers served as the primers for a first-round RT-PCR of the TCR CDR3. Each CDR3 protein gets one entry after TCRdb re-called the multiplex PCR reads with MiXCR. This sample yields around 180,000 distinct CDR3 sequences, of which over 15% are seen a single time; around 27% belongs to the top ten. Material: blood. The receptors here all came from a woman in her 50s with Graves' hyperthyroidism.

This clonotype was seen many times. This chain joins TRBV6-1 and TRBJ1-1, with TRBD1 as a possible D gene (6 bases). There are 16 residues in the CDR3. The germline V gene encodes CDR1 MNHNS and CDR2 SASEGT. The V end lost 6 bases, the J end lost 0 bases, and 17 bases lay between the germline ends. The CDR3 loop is CASRGGRGVMNTEAFF. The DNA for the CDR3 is TGTGCCAGCAGAGGGGGGAGAGGGGTTATGAACACTGAAGCTTTCTTT.

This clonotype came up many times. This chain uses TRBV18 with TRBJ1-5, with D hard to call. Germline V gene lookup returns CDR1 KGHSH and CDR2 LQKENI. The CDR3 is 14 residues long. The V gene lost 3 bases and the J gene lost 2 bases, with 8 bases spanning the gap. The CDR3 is CASSPGFGNQPQHF. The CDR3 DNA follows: TGTGCCAGCTCACCCGGGTTTGGCAATCAGCCCCAGCATTTT.

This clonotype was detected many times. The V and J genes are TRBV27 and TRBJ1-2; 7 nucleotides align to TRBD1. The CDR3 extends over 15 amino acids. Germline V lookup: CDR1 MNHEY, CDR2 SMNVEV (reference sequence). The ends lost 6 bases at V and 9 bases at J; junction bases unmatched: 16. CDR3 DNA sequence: TGTGCCAGCAGCGATTTCGCGACAGGGAAAAGAAGCTACACCTTC. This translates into CASSDFATGKRSYTF.

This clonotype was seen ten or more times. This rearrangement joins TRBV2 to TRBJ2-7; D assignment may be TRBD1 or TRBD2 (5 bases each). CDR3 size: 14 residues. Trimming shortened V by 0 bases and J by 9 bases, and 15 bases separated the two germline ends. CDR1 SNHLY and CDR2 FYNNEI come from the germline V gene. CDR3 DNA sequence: TGTGCCAGCAGTGAAGCTCGGGACCCCCTGGGGCAGTACTTC. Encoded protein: CASSEARDPLGQYF. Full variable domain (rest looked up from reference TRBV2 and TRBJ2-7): EPEVTQTPSHQVTQMGQEVILRCVPISNHLYFYWYRQILGQKVEFLVSFYNNEISEKSEIFDDQFSVERPDGSNFTLKIRSTKLEDSAMYFCASSEARDPLGQYFGPGTRLTVT.

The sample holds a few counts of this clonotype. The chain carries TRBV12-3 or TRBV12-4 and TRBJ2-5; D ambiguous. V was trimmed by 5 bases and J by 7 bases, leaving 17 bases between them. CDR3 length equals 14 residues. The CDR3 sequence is CASSLNAPTATQYF. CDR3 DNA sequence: TGTGCCAGCAGTCTAAACGCACCCACAGCGACCCAGTACTTC.

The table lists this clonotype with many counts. In DNA, the CDR3 is TGTGCCAGCAGTGCAAGGACAGGGGCGAACACTGAAGCTTTCTTT. Translation gives CASSARTGANTEAFF. The chain combines TRBV2 with TRBJ1-1, with TRBD1 identical over 9 bases. This CDR3 spans 15 amino acids. Trimming at V came to 4 bases and at J to 1 base, leaving 4 bases not matched to a gene. In germline, CDR1 is SNHLY, CDR2 FYNNEI.